These 20 T cell receptor beta chains share one sample of origin, sequenced in a study of identical twins. TCRdb analysed the 5' RACE reads with MiXCR anew, one entry per CDR3 protein. The table has 200,000 to 300,000 distinct CDR3 sequences, 7.5% seen once. These data were also filed under a second study, of yellow fever vaccine responses in identical twins.

Sequencing input: CD8+ T cells sorted from blood. All receptors derive from a woman aged 18-35 years in good health.

The table lists this clonotype with many counts. The rearrangement joins TRBV28 to TRBJ2-1, with 9 positions matching TRBD1. CDR1 and CDR2 from the germline V gene are MDHEN and SYDVKM. The CDR3 totals 14 residues. V gave up 7 bases and J gave up 6 bases; unmatched junction bases: 7. CDR3 nucleotide sequence: TGTGCCAGCACCCTACTGGGACAGGGCAATGAGCAGTTCTTC. Translation gives CASTLLGQGNEQFF.

This clonotype showed up just a few times. This rearrangement joins TRBV29-1 to TRBJ2-3, with 8 bases fitting TRBD1. This CDR3 contains 14 residues. The ends lost 5 bases at V and 0 bases at J; junction bases unmatched: 4. Looked up from germline, CDR1 is SQVTM and CDR2 is ANQGSEA. The CDR3 loop reads CSVPGTGSTDTQYF. The CDR3 DNA is TGCAGCGTTCCCGGGACAGGAAGCACAGATACGCAGTATTTT.

The chain employs TRBV4-1 and TRBJ2-7; 7 nucleotides agree with TRBD2. The CDR3 length is 17 residues. Germline trimming cut 4 bases from V and 4 bases from J; bases unmatched to any gene: 16. Germline V CDR1 and CDR2: MGHRA, YSYEKL. CDR3 loop: CASSPPGGRDHFYEQYV. In nucleotides, the CDR3 is TGCGCCAGCAGCCCCCCGGGAGGCAGGGACCATTTTTACGAGCAGTACGTC.

This chain joins TRBV4-1 and TRBJ2-6, with D possibly TRBD1 on 5 matching bases. This CDR3 is 16 amino acids long. Germline-derived CDR1 and CDR2 are MGHRA and YSYEKL. Trimming took off 1 base at V and 4 bases at J, with 11 bases between the two ends. Here the CDR3 DNA reads TGCGCCAGCAGCCAAGCCCAGGGATGGGGGGCCAACGTCCTGACTTTC. This translates into CASSQAQGWGANVLTF.

The rearrangement links TRBV4-1 to TRBJ2-2; D gene ambiguous. The CDR3 consists of 17 residues. In germline, CDR1 is MGHRA, CDR2 YSYEKL. The V gene lost 0 bases and the J gene lost 1 base, with 12 bases spanning the gap. This CDR3 is CASSQEVADQNTGELFF. Written as DNA, the CDR3 is TGCGCCAGCAGCCAAGAAGTTGCGGACCAGAACACCGGGGAGCTGTTTTTT.

The gene calls are TRBV29-1 and TRBJ2-7, with D uncertain. V dropped 1 base and J dropped 0 bases, with 4 bases sitting between them. CDR1 and CDR2 (germline): SQVTM, ANQGSEA. The CDR3 sequence is 12 residues long. CDR3 in DNA: TGCAGCGTTGAAGTAACCTCCTACGAGCAGTACTTC. Its translation is CSVEVTSYEQYF.

The table lists this clonotype with a few counts. The J gene is TRBJ2-1, the V gene TRBV20-1; TRBD2 agrees at 7 bases. CDR3 size: 15 residues. Germline V gene data show CDR1 as DFQATT and CDR2 as SNEGSKA (reference sequence). J lost 0 bases, V lost 4 bases, and 6 bases had no gene match. The CDR3 protein is CSAKTSPSSYNEQFF. The CDR3 bases are TGCAGTGCTAAGACTAGCCCGAGCTCCTACAATGAGCAGTTCTTC.

This clonotype has more than one count but fewer than ten. This chain uses TRBV27 with TRBJ2-3, with TRBD2 identical over 8 bases. Germline assignment: CDR1 MNHEY and CDR2 SMNVEV (reference sequence). The CDR3 totals 15 residues. The trim removed 1 base at V and 3 bases at J, leaving 3 bases unmatched. In DNA form, the CDR3 reads TGTGCCAGCAGTTTATTCCGGGGGGGAACAGATACGCAGTATTTT. It translates to CASSLFRGGTDTQYF.

This clonotype was detected a few times. The V call is TRBV6-5, the J call TRBJ2-1; perhaps D is TRBD1 or TRBD2 (5 bases each). V was cut by 2 bases and J by 6 bases, with 14 bases left in between. CDR3 size: 15 residues. Germline V lookup: CDR1 MNHEY, CDR2 SVGAGI. The CDR3 is CASSYGAGSPNEQFF. CDR3 in DNA: TGTGCCAGCAGTTACGGGGCAGGGAGCCCCAATGAGCAGTTCTTC.

This clonotype was counted many times. The chain joins TRBV12-3 or TRBV12-4 to TRBJ1-3; the D gene is possibly TRBD1 (5 bases). The V gene lost 5 bases and the J gene lost 4 bases, with 12 bases spanning the gap. The CDR3 contains 14 residues. The CDR3 reads CASSPQGGGNTIYF. CDR3 DNA sequence: TGTGCCAGCAGTCCGCAGGGAGGCGGAAACACCATATATTTT.

This clonotype appeared a few times. The chain links TRBV21-1 to TRBJ2-7; TRBD1, the D gene given by the table, was not confirmed from the DNA. TRBV21-1 is shown as a pseudogene. This CDR3 spans 13 amino acids. CDR3 DNA: TGTGCCAGCAGCACCACAGGGGCCTACGAGCAGTACGTC. It specifies CASSTTGAYEQYV.

The genes are TRBV27 and TRBJ1-2; tentative D call: TRBD1 (6 bases). This CDR3 has 16 amino acids. Germline V gene sequence: CDR1 MNHEY, CDR2 SMNVEV (reference sequence). Trimming took off 5 bases at V and 5 bases at J, with 21 bases between the two ends. The CDR3 sequence is CASSPTSGTSGYGYTF. In nucleotides, the CDR3 is TGTGCCAGCAGTCCAACCTCCGGGACAAGTGGGTATGGCTACACCTTC.

This clonotype was seen a handful of times. The chain is built from TRBV20-1 and TRBJ2-5; 8 nucleotides line up with TRBD2. Germline trimming cut 0 bases from V and 1 base from J; bases unmatched to any gene: 10. Germline V gene lookup returns CDR1 DFQATT and CDR2 SNEGSKA (reference sequence). This CDR3 contains 17 residues. The CDR3 reads CSARDTGGPRFQETQYF. The DNA for the CDR3 is TGCAGTGCTAGAGATACGGGAGGGCCCCGGTTCCAAGAGACCCAGTACTTC.

In this sample, this clonotype turned up many times. This chain links TRBV12-3 or TRBV12-4 with TRBJ1-1; TRBD1 is a possible D gene (5 bases). V lost 3 bases to trimming and J lost 2 bases, with 13 bases between them. The CDR3 contains 15 residues. The CDR3, as DNA: TGTGCCAGCAGTTTCGAGGGGTACGGTAACACTGAAGCTTTCTTT. It specifies CASSFEGYGNTEAFF.

The sample holds many counts of this clonotype. The chain recombines TRBV4-1 with TRBJ2-1; D not resolved. CDR3 length: 15 amino acids. CDR1 and CDR2 from the germline V gene are MGHRA and YSYEKL. V lost 2 bases and J 2 bases, leaving 10 bases between the germline ends. DNA for the CDR3: TGCGCCAGCAGCCAAAGGGCAGATACCTACAATGAGCAGTTCTTC. This codes for CASSQRADTYNEQFF.

This clonotype occurred many times. This rearrangement joins TRBV11-2 to TRBJ2-7, with TRBD1 identical over 10 bases. This CDR3 region has 19 residues. J lost 5 bases, V lost 1 base, and 17 bases had no gene match. Germline loops: CDR1 SGHAT, CDR2 FQNNGV. The CDR3, as DNA: TGTGCCAGCAGCTTAGTAGCTCCGGGACAGGGGCCGGTGCACAACGAGCAGTACTTC. It specifies CASSLVAPGQGPVHNEQYF.

In its sample, this clonotype was seen many times. The V gene is TRBV12-3 or TRBV12-4, the J gene TRBJ2-1; 7 nucleotides align to TRBD2. V shed 5 bases, J shed 9 bases, and the junction held 13 bases outside the gene matches. This CDR3 spans 15 amino acids. CDR3 sequence: CASSEDWEGLSEQFF. DNA of the CDR3: TGTGCCAGCAGTGAGGACTGGGAGGGCCTTAGTGAGCAGTTCTTC.

The chain joins TRBV7-9 to TRBJ2-7; 7 nucleotides match TRBD1. In germline, CDR1 is SEHNR, CDR2 FQNEAQ (reference sequence). Losses at the gene ends were 5 bases for V and 5 bases for J; bases not matched to a gene: 6. CDR3 length: 13 amino acids. CDR3 coding DNA: TGTGCCAGCAGCCCAGCAGGGGGACACGAGCAGTACTTC. This translates into CASSPAGGHEQYF.

V and J are TRBV13 and TRBJ2-1; TRBD2 agrees at 8 bases. The CDR3 contains 16 residues. Germline V CDR1 and CDR2: PRHDT, FYEKMQ (reference sequence). V was clipped by 2 bases and J by 5 bases; unmatched bases: 8. The CDR3 DNA reads as TGTGCCAGCAGCTTAAGGGGACTAGTTTTCCACAATGAGCAGTTCTTC. Protein: CASSLRGLVFHNEQFF.

In this sample, this clonotype turned up many times. The rearrangement links TRBV6-1 to TRBJ1-1; tentative D call: TRBD1 (5 bases). Trimming took off 6 bases at V and 1 base at J, with 9 bases between the two ends. CDR1 and CDR2 from the germline V gene are MNHNS and SASEGT. This CDR3 is built from 13 residues. The CDR3 protein is CASRQGANTEAFF. The CDR3 bases are TGTGCCAGCAGACAAGGGGCGAACACTGAAGCTTTCTTT.